Listed here are 14 T cell receptor beta chains from one sample, sequenced in a study of blood T cell repertoires in COVID-19. Clones were read by immunoSEQ multiplex PCR, and TCRdb kept only the in-frame ones, dropping some. The sample yields approximately 160,000 clones, 70% to 90% seen once. Sequenced sample: PBMCs or T cells enriched from blood (not recorded which). All receptors come from a man aged 40-55 years who had recovered from COVID-19.

V gene TRBV5-6 combines with J gene TRBJ1-5, with a possible D match to TRBD1 (6 bases). The length of the CDR3 is 13 residues. From germline, CDR1 is SGHDT and CDR2 YYEEEE. Trimming took 2 bases from V and 4 from J, leaving 7 bases between them. CDR3 sequence reads: CASSLTGNQPQHF. The CDR3 bases are TGTGCCAGCAGCTTAACAGGGAATCAGCCCCAGCATTTT.

This clone was counted once. The J gene is TRBJ1-1, the V gene TRBV6-5; D possibly corresponds to TRBD1 (6 bases). Trimming took off 6 bases at V and 7 bases at J, with 15 bases between the two ends. Germline CDR1 MNHEY, CDR2 SVGAGI. The CDR3 is 13 amino acids. The CDR3 coding sequence is TGTGCCAGCAGCCGGGGGGCGCTGAGTGAAGCTTTCTTT. Its protein is CASSRGALSEAFF.

This chain connects TRBV20-1 to TRBJ1-1; D gene uncertain. The ends were cut back, 0 bases at V and 8 bases at J, with 7 bases in the middle. The CDR3 length is 11 residues. In germline, CDR1 is DFQATT, CDR2 SNEGSKA (reference sequence). The DNA of the CDR3 is TGCAGTGCTAGAGATGAACAGGAAGCTTTCTTT. Its protein product is CSARDEQEAFF.

This clone was found once. This sequence joins TRBV7-9 and TRBJ2-1, with TRBD2 as a possible D gene (5 bases). With 3 bases removed from V and 0 bases from J, the gap between germline ends came to 9 bases. The germline gives CDR1 SEHNR, CDR2 FQNEAQ (reference sequence). CDR3 length: 15 amino acids. The CDR3, as DNA: TGTGCCAGCAGCTTCTTACGGGGCTCCTACAATGAGCAGTTCTTC. Residues: CASSFLRGSYNEQFF.

This clone occurred once. The CDR3 here is CATGGQPNTGELFF. CDR3 coding DNA: TGTGCCACCGGAGGACAGCCGAACACCGGGGAGCTGTTTTTT. This chain connects TRBV24-1 to TRBJ2-2; D might be TRBD1 (6 bases). Germline assignment: CDR1 KGHDR and CDR2 SFDVKD. V was clipped by 9 bases and J by 0 bases, with 10 bases between them. The CDR3 is 14 amino acids.

The chain carries TRBV7-2 and TRBJ1-5; D uncertain. CDR3 size: 18 residues. The germline V gene encodes CDR1 SGHTA and CDR2 FQGNSA. V dropped 5 bases and J dropped 2 bases, with 22 bases sitting between them. The DNA for the CDR3 is TGTGCCAGCAGCCTCCGCGGTATCGAAGGCGGTGGCAATCAGCCCCAGCATTTT. Amino acids: CASSLRGIEGGGNQPQHF.

This chain connects TRBV30 to TRBJ1-2; 9 nucleotides align to TRBD1. Germline loops: CDR1 GTSNPN, CDR2 SVGIG (reference sequence). This CDR3 has 14 amino acids. Losses at the gene ends were 4 bases for V and 6 bases for J; bases not matched to a gene: 9. This chain's CDR3 is CAWTPGQGYHGYTF. The CDR3 DNA follows: TGTGCCTGGACCCCGGGACAGGGTTACCATGGCTACACCTTC.

V gene TRBV19 combines with J gene TRBJ1-1; D remains unclear. The CDR3 length is 14 residues. CDR1 and CDR2 from the germline V gene are LNHDA and SQIVND (reference sequence). Trimming pared 10 bases from V and 1 base from J, leaving 16 bases between. CDR3 DNA: TGTGCCACCAGCCCCCGGGGTAAGAACACTGAAGCTTTCTTT. Translation: CATSPRGKNTEAFF.

This rearrangement joins TRBV27 to TRBJ1-3; D is perhaps TRBD1 (5 bases). V was clipped by 8 bases and J by 0 bases, with 23 bases between them. The CDR3 totals 18 residues. Germline V gene data show CDR1 as MNHEY and CDR2 as SMNVEV (reference sequence). This CDR3 is CASATLRLGANSGNTIYF. The CDR3 DNA sequence: TGTGCCAGCGCCACGCTCCGACTAGGGGCTAACTCTGGAAACACCATATATTTT.

This clone showed up just once. This rearrangement joins TRBV7-7 to TRBJ2-5; D is perhaps TRBD1 (6 bases). CDR3 size: 17 residues. The germline CDR1 and CDR2 sequences are SSHAT and FNYEAQ (reference sequence). The ends were cut back, 1 base at V and 1 base at J, with 16 bases in the middle. The CDR3 DNA is TGTGCCAGCAGCTTAGGAGTTAATCAGGGGCGCCAAGAGACCCAGTACTTC. It codes for CASSLGVNQGRQETQYF.

This clone occurred a few times. The chain carries TRBV7-3 and TRBJ1-1; a weak D match, TRBD1 (6 bases). The CDR3 length is 15 residues. Germline lookup yields CDR1 SGHTA and CDR2 FQGTGA. V lost 2 bases, J lost 1 base, and 11 bases lay in between. CDR3 amino acids: CASSLQGSGNTEAFF. CDR3 nucleotide sequence: TGTGCCAGCAGCTTACAGGGGTCAGGGAACACTGAAGCTTTCTTT.

The chain has TRBV3-1 (or the pseudogene TRBV3-2) and TRBJ1-5, with D perhaps matching TRBD1 (5 bases). CDR3 length: 13 amino acids. V lost 6 bases and J 7 bases, leaving 13 bases between the germline ends. Germline V gene lookup returns CDR1 LGHDT and CDR2 YNNKEL (reference sequence). The CDR3 DNA reads TGTGCCAGCAGTCAAATGCAGGGCCAGCCCCAGCATTTT. Residues: CASSQMQGQPQHF.

This rearrangement joins TRBV5-1 to TRBJ1-2; a possible D gene is TRBD1 (5 bases). In germline, CDR1 is SGHRS, CDR2 YFSETQ. There are 12 residues in the CDR3. V was shortened by 0 bases and J by 8 bases, with 8 bases between the two germline ends. CDR3 amino acids: CASSLDGGGYTF. The CDR3 DNA is TGCGCCAGCAGCTTGGACGGGGGAGGCTACACCTTC.

The rearrangement joins TRBV25-1 to TRBJ1-1; D perhaps matches TRBD1 (5 bases). V was pared by 3 bases and J by 5 bases, with 22 bases between. The CDR3 is 17 amino acids. CDR1 and CDR2 from the germline V gene are MGHDK and SYGVNS. CDR3 bases: TGTGCCAGCAGTGACCACCCCAAAGGCAGGGCGGGAACTGAAGCTTTCTTT. It is translated as CASSDHPKGRAGTEAFF.